Sequencing of this T cell receptor (beta chain) was carried out in a study of T-cell reconstitution after alpha-beta-depleted transplantation in children. Notes on the study in general: The high TCRbeta diversity at day 60 in some patients came from surviving recipient T cells and thymic progenitors. Reported findings indicate that, about two months after transplant, alpha-beta T cells came from several hundred expanded clones, which were derived from non-depleted graft cells. Among T cells one year after transplant, newly produced cells accounted for most counts and diversity.

The sample holds a few counts of this clonotype. What it recognizes is unknown. V gave up 0 bases and J gave up 3 bases, with 10 bases separating them. This CDR3 spans 15 amino acids. Germline V CDR1 and CDR2: MGHRA, YSYEKL. Unique molecular identifiers tagged the TCRbeta library. MiXCR was run by TCRdb on the PCR reads, yielding one entry per CDR3 protein. This repertoire shows 100,000 or so distinct CDR3 sequences, over 6% found once; its top ten account for roughly 15%. The gene calls are TRBV4-1 and TRBJ2-3; unclear D gene. The clonotype comes from a boy between 2 and 10 years old with acute lymphoblastic leukemia, due to receive a stem cell transplant. The source material was PBMCs, sampled before TCRalphabeta/CD19-depleted stem cell transplant. CDR3 region: CASSQDIGLTDTQYF. DNA for the CDR3: TGCGCCAGCAGCCAAGATATTGGGCTGACAGATACGCAGTATTTT.